This T cell receptor (beta chain) appears in the sequencing data of a study of shared clonotypes between healthy human individuals. Study-wide background: Each donor's CD4 naive and CD4 memory cells filled three plates apiece, CD8 naive two, and CD8 memory one.

Germline loops: CDR1 LNHDA, CDR2 SQIVND (reference sequence). After removal of 5 bases from V and 7 bases from J, the junction contained 12 bases not matched to a gene. CDR3 length: 16 amino acids. Study outcomes and limitations: For sorted subsets, rarefaction showed incomplete sequencing despite large depth. An anticipated effect of sequencing depth on clonotype sharing among donors was recognized. Four donors showed sharing of around 5% of naive CD4 clonotypes.

Method: immunoSEQ multiplex PCR; TCRdb's copy keeps in-frame clones and lacks some. Here the sample spans roughly 2.2 million clones, 80% to 95% being singletons. This clone came up once. Antigen unknown. This sequence originates from a man younger than 35 in good health. Some clones in this sample may be carry-over from other donors' samples. Sequenced: naive CD4+ T cells from PBMCs. Indicated subset: CD45RA+ positively selected. The V call is TRBV19, the J call TRBJ1-5, with 9 positions matching TRBD1. The CDR3 sequence is CASSSTDRGVGQPQHF. The CDR3 DNA reads TGTGCCAGTAGTTCCACGGACAGGGGCGTTGGGCAGCCCCAGCATTTT. The variable domain in full, completed from reference TRBV19 and TRBJ1-5, reads DGGITQSPKYLFRKEGQNVTLSCEQNLNHDAMYWYRQDPGQGLRLIYYSQIVNDFQKGDIAEGYSVSREKKESFPLTVTSAQKNPTAFYLCASSSTDRGVGQPQHFGDGTRLSIL.